These 20 T cell receptor beta chains were sequenced from one sample in a study of T cell clonotyping in hematopoietic cell transplantation. Sequencing used immunoSEQ multiplex PCR; TCRdb keeps in-frame clones, though not all of them. The sample shows 60,000 to 75,000 clones, roughly 94% of them seen only once. The sample was peripheral blood mononuclear cells. These receptors were taken from a man between 45 and 60 years old in good health. Some clones in this sample may be carry-over from other donors' samples.

This sequence joins TRBV5-6 and TRBJ1-2; D gene uncertain. This CDR3 spans 16 amino acids. V was pared by 0 bases and J by 0 bases, with 12 bases between. Germline V gives CDR1 SGHDT, CDR2 YYEEEE. CDR3 sequence (DNA): TGTGCCAGCAGCTTGGATTCTGGGAGCGCTAACTATGGCTACACCTTC. Its translation is CASSLDSGSANYGYTF.

This chain links TRBV19 with TRBJ2-3, with 10 bases identical to TRBD2. V shed 5 bases and J 5 bases; nucleotides not matched to a gene: 1. The CDR3 length is 13 residues. Germline V gene lookup returns CDR1 LNHDA and CDR2 SQIVND (reference sequence). The CDR3 sequence: CASSRLAGDTQYF. CDR3 in DNA: TGTGCCAGTAGTCGACTAGCGGGAGATACGCAGTATTTT.

The chain joins TRBV29-1 to TRBJ1-2; no clear D. CDR1 is SQVTM, CDR2 ANQGSEA, per germline. The ends were cut back, 2 bases at V and 6 bases at J, with 10 bases in the middle. This CDR3 has 12 amino acids. CDR3 nucleotide sequence: TGCAGCGTTGAACCGGGGTTCAATGGCTACACCTTC. Encoded protein: CSVEPGFNGYTF. The full variable domain, completed using reference TRBV29-1 and TRBJ1-2, is SAVISQKPSRDICQRGTSLTIQCQVDSQVTMMFWYRQQPGQSLTLIATANQGSEATYESGFVIDKFPISRPNLTFSTLTVSNMSPEDSSIYLCSVEPGFNGYTFGSGTRLTVV.

This clone has only one observation. This chain connects TRBV6-5 to TRBJ1-1; D is possibly TRBD1 (6 bases). Per germline, CDR1 MNHEY and CDR2 SVGAGI. The CDR3 sequence is 15 residues long. The V gene lost 2 bases and the J gene lost 5 bases, with 15 bases spanning the gap. CDR3 bases: TGTGCCAGCAGTTACACCACAGGGAGAACGACTGAAGCTTTCTTT. It codes for CASSYTTGRTTEAFF.

The rearrangement joins TRBV7-2 to TRBJ2-2; D remains unclear. Germline V gene data show CDR1 as SGHTA and CDR2 as FQGNSA. V was clipped by 5 bases and J by 5 bases, with 6 bases between them. This CDR3 spans 12 amino acids. The CDR3 nucleotides read TGTGCCAGCAGCGCCCATACCGGGGAGCTGTTTTTT. Protein: CASSAHTGELFF.

The chain employs TRBV29-1 and TRBJ2-1; D is ambiguous. This CDR3 spans 12 amino acids. V lost 2 bases to trimming and J lost 5 bases, with 7 bases between them. CDR1 is SQVTM, CDR2 ANQGSEA, per germline. CDR3 sequence reads: CSVERQDNEQFF. CDR3 bases: TGCAGCGTTGAACGGCAGGACAATGAGCAGTTCTTC.

The chain has TRBV5-1 and TRBJ2-5; TRBD2 agrees at 13 bases. The V gene end was trimmed by 6 bases and the J gene end by 5 bases; junction bases not matched to a gene: 10. The CDR3 runs to 16 residues. Germline V gives CDR1 SGHRS, CDR2 YFSETQ. The CDR3 region is CASNLKPGLAGETQYF. CDR3 DNA sequence: TGCGCCAGCAACCTTAAACCGGGACTAGCGGGGGAGACCCAGTACTTC.

The chain joins TRBV5-1 to TRBJ2-1; 8 nucleotides align to TRBD2. V shed 1 base and J 6 bases; nucleotides not matched to a gene: 0. Germline CDR1 and CDR2: SGHRS and YFSETQ. The CDR3 is 13 amino acids. The CDR3 protein is CASSLRGGNEQFF. As DNA, the CDR3 is TGCGCCAGCAGCTTGCGGGGGGGCAATGAGCAGTTCTTC.

The chain joins TRBV4-1 to TRBJ2-6; no firm D call. Germline CDR1 is MGHRA and CDR2 is YSYEKL. V lost 0 bases and J 0 bases, leaving 9 bases between the germline ends. This CDR3 region has 17 residues. CDR3 DNA: TGCGCCAGCAGCCAAGATAGTCGTAGCTCTGGGGCCAACGTCCTGACTTTC. Residues: CASSQDSRSSGANVLTF.

This clone was counted a single time. The chain joins TRBV9 to TRBJ1-6, with TRBD1 matching 8 bases. The CDR3 runs to 14 residues. V lost 0 bases and J lost 10; bases outside the gene matches: 3. Germline values: CDR1 SGDLS, CDR2 YYNGEE. CDR3 amino acids: CASSVDAGGSPLHF. CDR3 DNA: TGTGCCAGCAGCGTAGACGCAGGGGGCTCACCCCTCCACTTT.

The CDR3 nucleotides are TGCGCCAGCCAATTCCTCGGCGGATCCTACGAGCAGTACTTC. Its translation is CASQFLGGSYEQYF. The chain combines TRBV5-1 with TRBJ2-7; D is unresolved. Germline CDR1 reads SGHRS; CDR2 reads YFSETQ. V lost 7 bases to trimming and J lost 1 base, with 15 bases between them. This CDR3 is built from 14 residues.

Only one count was recorded for this clone. The chain couples TRBV5-1 to TRBJ2-5; TRBD1 is a possible D gene (6 bases). The V end was cut by 4 bases, the J end by 5 bases, with 21 bases between. Germline V CDR1 and CDR2: SGHRS, YFSETQ. The CDR3 is 16 residues long. The CDR3 protein is CASSPAIGQFRETQYF. In DNA, the CDR3 is TGCGCCAGCAGCCCGGCTATCGGACAGTTTAGGGAGACCCAGTACTTC.

The V and J genes are TRBV19 and TRBJ1-1; D gene ambiguous. The CDR3 has 13 amino acids. Looked up from germline, CDR1 is LNHDA and CDR2 is SQIVND (reference sequence). Trimming shortened V by 3 bases and J by 1 base, and 6 bases separated the two germline ends. Here the CDR3 DNA reads TGTGCCAGTAGTATCCGAGGGAACACTGAAGCTTTCTTT. Translating it yields CASSIRGNTEAFF. The entire variable domain, with the rest obtained from reference TRBV19 and TRBJ1-1, is as follows: DGGITQSPKYLFRKEGQNVTLSCEQNLNHDAMYWYRQDPGQGLRLIYYSQIVNDFQKGDIAEGYSVSREKKESFPLTVTSAQKNPTAFYLCASSIRGNTEAFFGQGTRLTVV.

The count of this clone is one. V is TRBV28 and J is TRBJ1-2; D might be TRBD1 (5 bases). The CDR3 runs 12 residues. The germline V gene has CDR1 MDHEN and CDR2 SYDVKM. Trimming cost V 5 bases and J 7 bases, with 11 bases left between them. The CDR3 spells CASSLQGFGYTF. The DNA for the CDR3 is TGTGCCAGCAGTCTCCAGGGCTTTGGCTACACCTTC.

The chain links TRBV6-1 to TRBJ1-6, with TRBD1 as a possible D gene (5 bases). The germline V gene encodes CDR1 MNHNS and CDR2 SASEGT. The CDR3 is 16 amino acids. The V gene lost 2 bases and the J gene lost 4 bases, with 12 bases spanning the gap. The CDR3 coding sequence is TGTGCCAGCAGTGAACTGGGGGGAAGTTATAATTCACCCCTCCACTTT. Residues: CASSELGGSYNSPLHF.

The chain carries TRBV2 and TRBJ2-5; TRBD2 aligns across 7 bases. This CDR3 is 16 amino acids long. Trimming took 2 bases from V and 1 from J; bases not matched to a gene: 7. The germline V gene has CDR1 SNHLY and CDR2 FYNNEI. CDR3 coding DNA: TGTGCCAGCAGTGAAATGAAAGGCGGGGGCCAAGAGACCCAGTACTTC. Translating gives CASSEMKGGGQETQYF.

The rearrangement links TRBV21-1 to TRBJ1-2; TRBD1, as called in the table, went unchecked against the DNA. TRBV21-1 represents a pseudogene. The CDR3 spans 16 residues. The CDR3 sequence: CASSNGTGGACYGYTF. The CDR3 coding sequence is TGTGCCAGCAGCAACGGGACAGGGGGCGCGTGCTATGGCTACACCTTC.

The chain carries TRBV5-1 and TRBJ1-1, with D possibly TRBD1 on 5 matching bases. Trimming cost V 4 bases and J 1 base, with 11 bases left between them. CDR3 length equals 14 residues. Per germline, CDR1 SGHRS and CDR2 YFSETQ. CDR3 nucleotides: TGCGCCAGCAGCCTGGATAGGGGGAACACTGAAGCTTTCTTT. Translation: CASSLDRGNTEAFF.

This sequence joins TRBV13 and TRBJ2-1; D possibly uses TRBD1 or TRBD2 (6 bases each). Germline V gene data show CDR1 as PRHDT and CDR2 as FYEKMQ (reference sequence). CDR3 length equals 13 residues. The ends were cut back, 6 bases at V and 9 bases at J, with 15 bases in the middle. The CDR3 nucleotides are TGTGCCAGCAGTTCAGGACGGGGGCGTGAGCAGTTCTTC. Translating gives CASSSGRGREQFF.

This chain connects TRBV4-1 to TRBJ1-4; the D gene is possibly TRBD1 (6 bases). This CDR3 is 16 amino acids long. The V and J ends lost 0 bases and 4 bases respectively, with 12 bases between them. The germline V gene encodes CDR1 MGHRA and CDR2 YSYEKL. The CDR3 loop reads CASSQEGGDLNEKLFF. The CDR3 coding sequence is TGCGCCAGCAGCCAAGAAGGGGGGGACCTTAATGAAAAACTGTTTTTT.